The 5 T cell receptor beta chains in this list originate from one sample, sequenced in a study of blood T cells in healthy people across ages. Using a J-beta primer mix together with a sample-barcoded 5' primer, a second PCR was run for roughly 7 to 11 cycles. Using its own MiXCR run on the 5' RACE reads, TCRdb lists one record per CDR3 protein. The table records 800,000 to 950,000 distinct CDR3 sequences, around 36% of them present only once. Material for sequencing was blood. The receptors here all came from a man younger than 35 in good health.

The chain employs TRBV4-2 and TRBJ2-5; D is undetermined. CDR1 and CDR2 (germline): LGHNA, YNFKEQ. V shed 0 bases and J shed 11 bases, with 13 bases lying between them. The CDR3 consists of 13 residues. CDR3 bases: TGTGCCAGCAGCCAAGATCATGGCAATGAGCAGTACTTC. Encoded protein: CASSQDHGNEQYF.

The CDR3 loop reads CASSQDWASTDTQYF. The CDR3, as DNA: TGTGCCAGCAGCCAAGACTGGGCCAGCACAGATACGCAGTATTTT. The chain uses TRBV3-1 and TRBJ2-3, with no clear D. The CDR3 covers 15 residues. V was shortened by 0 bases and J by 0 bases, with 7 bases between the two germline ends. Germline values: CDR1 LGHDT, CDR2 YNNKEL (reference sequence).

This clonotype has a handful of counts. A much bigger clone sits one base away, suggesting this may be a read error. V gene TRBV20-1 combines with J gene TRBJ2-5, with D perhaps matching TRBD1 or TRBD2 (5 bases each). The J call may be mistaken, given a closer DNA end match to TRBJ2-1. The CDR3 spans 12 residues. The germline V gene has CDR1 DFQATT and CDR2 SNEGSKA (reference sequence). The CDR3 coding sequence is TGCAGTGCTCTCGGGACCCAAGAGACCCAGTTCTTC. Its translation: CSALGTQETQFF.

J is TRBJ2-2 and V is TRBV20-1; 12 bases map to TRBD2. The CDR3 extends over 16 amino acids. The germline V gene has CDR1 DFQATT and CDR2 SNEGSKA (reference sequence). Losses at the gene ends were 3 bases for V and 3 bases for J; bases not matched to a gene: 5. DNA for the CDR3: TGCAGTGCTAGTCCCCTAGCGGGGGGGGACACCGGGGAGCTGTTTTTT. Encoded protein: CSASPLAGGDTGELFF.

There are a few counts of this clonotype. The CDR3 region is CASRPVGGGGRRLFF. In DNA form, the CDR3 reads TGTGCCAGCAGGCCCGTAGGGGGGGGCGGGAGAAGACTGTTTTTT. The chain joins TRBV12-3 or TRBV12-4 to TRBJ1-4; weak D call: TRBD1 (6 bases). V lost 6 bases and J 13 bases, leaving 24 bases between the germline ends. The CDR3 spans 15 residues.